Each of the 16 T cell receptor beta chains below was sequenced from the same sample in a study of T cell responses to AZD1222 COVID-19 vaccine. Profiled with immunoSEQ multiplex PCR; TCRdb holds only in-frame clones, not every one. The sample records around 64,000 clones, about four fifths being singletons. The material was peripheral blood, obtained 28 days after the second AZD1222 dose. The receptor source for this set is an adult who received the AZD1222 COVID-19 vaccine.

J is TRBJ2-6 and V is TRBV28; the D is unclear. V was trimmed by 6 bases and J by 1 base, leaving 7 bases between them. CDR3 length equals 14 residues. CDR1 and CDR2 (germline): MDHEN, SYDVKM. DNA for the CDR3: TGTGCCAGCAGAATCTCTTCTGGGGCCAACGTCCTGACTTTC. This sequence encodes CASRISSGANVLTF.

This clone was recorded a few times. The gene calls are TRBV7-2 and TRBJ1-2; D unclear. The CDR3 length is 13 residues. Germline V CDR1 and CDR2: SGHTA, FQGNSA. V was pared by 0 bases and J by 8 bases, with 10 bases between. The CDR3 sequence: CASSLAGSGGYTF. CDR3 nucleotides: TGTGCCAGCAGCTTAGCAGGGTCTGGCGGCTACACCTTC.

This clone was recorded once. The chain's CDR3 is CASSSEGGSYNEQFF. For the CDR3, the DNA is TGCGCCAGCAGCTCCGAAGGGGGCTCCTACAATGAGCAGTTCTTC. V gene TRBV5-1 combines with J gene TRBJ2-1; weak D call: TRBD1 (6 bases). V was shortened by 3 bases and J by 0 bases, with 10 bases between the two germline ends. This CDR3 has 15 residues. The germline V gene encodes CDR1 SGHRS and CDR2 YFSETQ.

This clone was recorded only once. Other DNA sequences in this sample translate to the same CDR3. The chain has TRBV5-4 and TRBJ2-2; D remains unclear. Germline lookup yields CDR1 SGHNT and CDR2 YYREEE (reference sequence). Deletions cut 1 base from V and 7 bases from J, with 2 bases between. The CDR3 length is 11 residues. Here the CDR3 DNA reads TGTGCCAGCAGCTTGCTCGGGGAGCTGTTTTTT. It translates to CASSLLGELFF.

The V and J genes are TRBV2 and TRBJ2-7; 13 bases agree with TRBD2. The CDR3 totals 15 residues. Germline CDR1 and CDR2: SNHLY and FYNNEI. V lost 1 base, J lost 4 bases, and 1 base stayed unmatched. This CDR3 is CASSEGTSGGYEQYF. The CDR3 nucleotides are TGTGCCAGCAGTGAAGGGACTAGCGGGGGTTACGAGCAGTACTTC.

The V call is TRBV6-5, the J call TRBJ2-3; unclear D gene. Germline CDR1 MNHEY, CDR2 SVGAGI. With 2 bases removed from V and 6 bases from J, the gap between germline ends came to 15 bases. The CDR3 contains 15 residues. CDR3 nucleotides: TGTGCCAGCAGTTACGGTGGGCCCCCTTCCGATACGCAGTATTTT. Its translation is CASSYGGPPSDTQYF.

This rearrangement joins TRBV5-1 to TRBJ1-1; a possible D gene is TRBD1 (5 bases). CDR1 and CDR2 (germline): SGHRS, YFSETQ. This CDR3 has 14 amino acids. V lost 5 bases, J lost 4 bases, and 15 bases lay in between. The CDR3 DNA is TGCGCCAGCAGAACCCAGACCGGGGGCACTGAAGCTTTCTTT. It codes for CASRTQTGGTEAFF.

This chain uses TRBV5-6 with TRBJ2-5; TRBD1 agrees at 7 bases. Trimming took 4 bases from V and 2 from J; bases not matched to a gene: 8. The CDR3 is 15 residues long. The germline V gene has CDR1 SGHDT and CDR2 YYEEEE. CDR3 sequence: CASSRQGLGQETQYF. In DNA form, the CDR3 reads TGTGCCAGCAGCCGACAGGGTTTAGGGCAAGAGACCCAGTACTTC.

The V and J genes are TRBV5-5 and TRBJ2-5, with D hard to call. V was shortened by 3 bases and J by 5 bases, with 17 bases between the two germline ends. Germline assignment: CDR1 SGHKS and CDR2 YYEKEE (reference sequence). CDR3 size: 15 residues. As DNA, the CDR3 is TGTGCCAGCAGCTATGACCCGCGTCGATACGAGACCCAGTACTTC. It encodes CASSYDPRRYETQYF. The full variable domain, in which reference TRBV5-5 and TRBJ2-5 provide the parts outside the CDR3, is DAGVTQSPTHLIKTRGQQVTLRCSPISGHKSVSWYQQVLGQGPQFIFQYYEKEERGRGNFPDRFSARQFPNYSSELNVNALLLGDSALYLCASSYDPRRYETQYFGPGTRLLVL.

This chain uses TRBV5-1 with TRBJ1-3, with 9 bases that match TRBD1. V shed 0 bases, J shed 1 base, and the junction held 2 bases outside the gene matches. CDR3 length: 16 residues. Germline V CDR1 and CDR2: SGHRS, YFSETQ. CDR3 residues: CASSLVGQGSGNTIYF. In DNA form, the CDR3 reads TGCGCCAGCAGCTTGGTGGGACAGGGTTCTGGAAACACCATATATTTT.

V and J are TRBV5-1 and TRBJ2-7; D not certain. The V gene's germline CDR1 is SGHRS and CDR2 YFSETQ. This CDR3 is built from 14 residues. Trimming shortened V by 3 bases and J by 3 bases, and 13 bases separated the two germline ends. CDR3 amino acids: CASSSLGRVYEQYF. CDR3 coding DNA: TGCGCCAGCAGCTCTCTTGGACGGGTCTACGAGCAGTACTTC.

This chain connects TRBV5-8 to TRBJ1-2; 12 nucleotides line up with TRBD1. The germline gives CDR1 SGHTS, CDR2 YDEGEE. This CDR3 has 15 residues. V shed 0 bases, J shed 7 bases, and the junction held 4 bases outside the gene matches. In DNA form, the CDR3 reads TGTGCCAGCAGCTTGGGGGACAGGGGGCGAAGTGGCTACACCTTC. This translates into CASSLGDRGRSGYTF.

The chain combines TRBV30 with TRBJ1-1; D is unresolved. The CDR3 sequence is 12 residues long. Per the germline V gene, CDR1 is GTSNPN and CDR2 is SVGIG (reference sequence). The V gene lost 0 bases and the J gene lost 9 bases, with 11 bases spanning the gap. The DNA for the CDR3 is TGTGCCTGGAGTGTAGACCGTCCCAAAGCTTTCTTT. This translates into CAWSVDRPKAFF.

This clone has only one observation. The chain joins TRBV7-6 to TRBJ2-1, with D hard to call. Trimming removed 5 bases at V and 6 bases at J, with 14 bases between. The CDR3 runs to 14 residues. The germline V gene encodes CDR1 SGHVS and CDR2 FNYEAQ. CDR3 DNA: TGTGCCAGCAGCGCCCCACGTGGGTCCAATGAGCAGTTCTTC. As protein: CASSAPRGSNEQFF.

CDR3 protein: CASSSPWRDEGNTEAFF. CDR3 sequence (DNA): TGTGCCAGCAGTTCCCCTTGGAGGGATGAGGGCAACACTGAAGCTTTCTTT. The chain combines TRBV28 with TRBJ1-1; D not resolved. CDR1 MDHEN and CDR2 SYDVKM come from the germline V gene. V dropped 4 bases and J dropped 2 bases, with 20 bases sitting between them. The CDR3 extends over 17 amino acids.

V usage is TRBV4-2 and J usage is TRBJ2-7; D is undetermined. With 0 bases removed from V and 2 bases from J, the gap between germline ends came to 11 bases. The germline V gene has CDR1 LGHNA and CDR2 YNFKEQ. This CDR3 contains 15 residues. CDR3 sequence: CASSQDQGGAYEQYF. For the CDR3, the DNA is TGTGCCAGCAGCCAAGATCAAGGCGGAGCCTACGAGCAGTACTTC.